This TCR beta chain was documented in a study of metastatic and nonmetastatic thyroid tumors. Findings and limits, study-wide: Significantly greater TCR beta diversity was reportedly found in malignant thyroid tumors than in benign nodules (in blood and tumor).

In the authors' workflow: To classify distant metastasis in papillary thyroid cancer, a model was built from CDR3 differences across clinicopathological groups. TCRdb re-clonotyped the PCR reads via MiXCR. Clone size and V and J calls follow TCRdb, not the original study. In the table there are about 13,000 clones, 33% of which are singletons. This clone came up a few times. Its specificity is not known. This CDR3 is built from 14 residues. V was shortened by 5 bases and J by 3 bases, with 14 bases between the two germline ends. Each patient came to thyroid surgery without any prior treatment (of any kind).

What was sequenced was tumor tissue. This TCR came from a male donor with papillary thyroid cancer or a benign thyroid nodule (not recorded which). Some clones in this sample may be carry-over from other donors' samples. The chain carries TRBV12-3 or TRBV12-4 and TRBJ2-7, with D possibly being TRBD1 (5 bases). The CDR3 reads CASSPGGHDYEQYF. The CDR3 nucleotides are TGTGCCAGCAGTCCCGGTGGACATGACTACGAGCAGTACTTC.